The clone carrying this T cell receptor (beta chain) was seen a few times. These data originate in a study of blood T cell repertoires in COVID-19. Across the study: The origin of the acute and convalescent COVID-19 samples was the United States, Italy and Spain.

Clones were read by immunoSEQ multiplex PCR, and TCRdb kept only the in-frame ones, dropping some. This sample has fewer than 180,000 clones, with 86% found just once. Looked up from germline, CDR1 is LGHDT and CDR2 is YNNKEL (reference sequence). The CDR3 contains 16 residues. J lost 7 bases, V lost 1 base, and 8 bases had no gene match. The specimen sequenced was peripheral blood. The origin of this receptor is a man between 65 and 85 years old with acute or convalescent COVID-19. The chain carries TRBV3-1 (or the pseudogene TRBV3-2) and TRBJ2-7; 12 bases agree with TRBD2. The CDR3 DNA reads as TGTGCCAGCAGCCAAGTAGTCTCTAGCGGGAGGGGTGAGCAGTACTTC. Its translation: CASSQVVSSGRGEQYF.